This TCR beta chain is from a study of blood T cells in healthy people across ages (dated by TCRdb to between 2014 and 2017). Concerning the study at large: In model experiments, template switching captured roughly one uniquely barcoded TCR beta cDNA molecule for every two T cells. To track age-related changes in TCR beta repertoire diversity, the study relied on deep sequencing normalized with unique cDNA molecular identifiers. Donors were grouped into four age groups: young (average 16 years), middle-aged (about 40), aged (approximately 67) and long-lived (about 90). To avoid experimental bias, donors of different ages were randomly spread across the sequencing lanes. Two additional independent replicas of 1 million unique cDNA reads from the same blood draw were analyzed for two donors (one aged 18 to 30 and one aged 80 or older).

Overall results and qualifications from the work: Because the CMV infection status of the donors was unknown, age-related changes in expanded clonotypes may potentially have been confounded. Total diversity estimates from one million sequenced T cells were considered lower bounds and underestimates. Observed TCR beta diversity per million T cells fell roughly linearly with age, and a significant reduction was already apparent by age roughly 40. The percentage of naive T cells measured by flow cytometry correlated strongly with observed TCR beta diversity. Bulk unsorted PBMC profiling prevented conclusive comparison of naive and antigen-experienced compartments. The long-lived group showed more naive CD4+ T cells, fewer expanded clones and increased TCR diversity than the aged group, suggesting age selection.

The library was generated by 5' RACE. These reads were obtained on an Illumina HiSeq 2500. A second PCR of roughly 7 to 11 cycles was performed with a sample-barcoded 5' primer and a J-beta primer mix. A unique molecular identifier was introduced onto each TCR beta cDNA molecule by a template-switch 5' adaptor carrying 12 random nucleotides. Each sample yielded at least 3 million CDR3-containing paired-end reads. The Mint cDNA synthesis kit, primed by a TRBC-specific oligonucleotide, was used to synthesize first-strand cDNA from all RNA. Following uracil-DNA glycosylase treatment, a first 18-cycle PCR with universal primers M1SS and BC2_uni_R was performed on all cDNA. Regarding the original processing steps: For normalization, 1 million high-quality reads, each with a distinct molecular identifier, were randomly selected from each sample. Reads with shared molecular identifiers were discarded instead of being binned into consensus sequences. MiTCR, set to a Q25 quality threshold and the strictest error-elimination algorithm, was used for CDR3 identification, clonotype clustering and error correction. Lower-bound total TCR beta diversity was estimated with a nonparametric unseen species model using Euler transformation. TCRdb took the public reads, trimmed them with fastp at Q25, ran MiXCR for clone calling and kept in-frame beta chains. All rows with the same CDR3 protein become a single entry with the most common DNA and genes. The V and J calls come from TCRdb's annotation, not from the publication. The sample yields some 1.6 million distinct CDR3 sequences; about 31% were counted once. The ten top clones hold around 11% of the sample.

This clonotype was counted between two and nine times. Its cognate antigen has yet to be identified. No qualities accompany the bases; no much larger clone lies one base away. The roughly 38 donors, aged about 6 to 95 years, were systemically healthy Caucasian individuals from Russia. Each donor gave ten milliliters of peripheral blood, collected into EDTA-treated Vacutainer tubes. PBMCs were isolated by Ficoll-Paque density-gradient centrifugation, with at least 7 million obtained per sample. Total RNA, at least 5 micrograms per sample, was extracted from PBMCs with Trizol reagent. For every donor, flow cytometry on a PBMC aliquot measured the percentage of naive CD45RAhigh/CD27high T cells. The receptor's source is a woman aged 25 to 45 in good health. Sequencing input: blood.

The CDR3: CASSKVTENYGYTF. The nucleotide sequence reads TGTGCCAGCAGCAAAGTGACCGAGAACTATGGCTACACCTTC. The sequence is built from TRBV21-1 and TRBJ1-2. TRBV21-1 is classified as a pseudogene. The CDR3 starts with the cysteine, ends with the phenylalanine, and has 14 residues. Only the CDR3 part of the read is kept: 42 bases, read in frame from the first base.